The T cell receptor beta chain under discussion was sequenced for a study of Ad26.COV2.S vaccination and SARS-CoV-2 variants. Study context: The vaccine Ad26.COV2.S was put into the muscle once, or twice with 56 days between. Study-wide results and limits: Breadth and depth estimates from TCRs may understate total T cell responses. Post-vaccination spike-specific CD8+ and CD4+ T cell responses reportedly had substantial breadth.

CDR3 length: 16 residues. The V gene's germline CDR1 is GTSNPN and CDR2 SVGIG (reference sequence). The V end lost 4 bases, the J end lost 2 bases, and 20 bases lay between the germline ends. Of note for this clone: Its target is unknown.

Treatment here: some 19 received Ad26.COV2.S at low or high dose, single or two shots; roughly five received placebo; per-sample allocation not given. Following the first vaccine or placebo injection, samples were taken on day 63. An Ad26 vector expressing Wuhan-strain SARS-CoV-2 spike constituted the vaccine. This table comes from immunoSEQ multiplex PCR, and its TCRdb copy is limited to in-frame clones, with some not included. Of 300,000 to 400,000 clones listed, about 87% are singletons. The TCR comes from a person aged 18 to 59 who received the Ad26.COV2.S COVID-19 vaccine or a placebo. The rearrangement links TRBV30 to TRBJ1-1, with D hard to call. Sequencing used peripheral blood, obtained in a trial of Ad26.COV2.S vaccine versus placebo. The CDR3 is CAWTPGYAVSNTEAFF. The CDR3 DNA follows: TGTGCCTGGACGCCGGGGTATGCAGTCTCAAACACTGAAGCTTTCTTT.